These 5 T cell receptor beta chains were all obtained from the same sample, sequenced in a study of T cell responses to AZD1222 COVID-19 vaccine (dated by TCRdb to the early 2020s). Libraries came from the immunoSEQ multiplex PCR assay. The clones in this table, taken by TCRdb from immuneACCESS, are in-frame only. Not every clone is retained; where verified, under half of the shortfall comes from an unresolved V gene, and the cause of the rest is unknown. This sample is represented by roughly 100,000 clones; more than 75% of them were singletons. The ten largest clones capture around 8.4% of the sample. What this sample's time point label stands for: baseline before first vaccination. The sample here was peripheral blood, taken on day 0 of AZD1222 vaccination. The origin of the receptors is an adult in good health.

The chain is built from TRBV29-1 and TRBJ1-2; perhaps TRBD1 as D (5 bases). From germline, CDR1 is SQVTM and CDR2 ANQGSEA. The V end was cut by 4 bases, the J end by 7 bases, with 13 bases between. The CDR3 is 12 amino acids. The CDR3, as DNA: TGCAGCGTTGTAGGGACCGAAGCTGGCTACACCTTC. This encodes CSVVGTEAGYTF.

The rearrangement uses TRBV7-2 and TRBJ2-3; 7 nucleotides match TRBD1. The CDR3 is 14 amino acids. Germline CDR1 is SGHTA and CDR2 is FQGNSA. Trimming removed 9 bases from V and 4 bases from J; junction bases left unmatched: 10. The CDR3 DNA reads as TGTGCCAGTGGACGAGGGGGCAGAGCAGATACGCAGTATTTT. Amino acids: CASGRGGRADTQYF.

This sequence joins TRBV30 and TRBJ1-1; D is ambiguous. V was pared by 4 bases and J by 3 bases, with 6 bases between. Germline V gene sequence: CDR1 GTSNPN, CDR2 SVGIG (reference sequence). The CDR3 has 11 amino acids. The CDR3 DNA reads as TGTGCCTGGATTGGTTACACTGAAGCTTTCTTT. Translated: CAWIGYTEAFF.

The rearrangement links TRBV5-6 to TRBJ2-7; D perhaps matches TRBD1 (7 bases). This CDR3 contains 13 residues. CDR1 is SGHDT and CDR2 is YYEEEE in the germline V gene. V was shortened by 9 bases and J by 3 bases, with 16 bases between the two germline ends. CDR3 protein: CATGRQGSYEQYF. The DNA for the CDR3 is TGTGCCACCGGGAGACAGGGCAGCTACGAGCAGTACTTC.

This chain links TRBV5-1 with TRBJ1-1; the D gene is possibly TRBD1 (6 bases). Trimming shortened V by 4 bases and J by 9 bases, and 19 bases separated the two germline ends. CDR3 length: 14 amino acids. The V gene's germline CDR1 is SGHRS and CDR2 YFSETQ. The CDR3: CASSSTGHQVKAFF. CDR3 sequence (DNA): TGCGCCAGCAGCAGTACAGGGCACCAAGTCAAAGCTTTCTTT.